These 30 T cell receptor beta chains were all obtained from the same sample, sequenced in a study of Graves' ophthalmopathy and Graves' hyperthyroidism. The authors amplified TCR beta CDR3 regions from RNA transcripts. HTBI-primed RT-PCR formed the first round, and a multiplex PCR formed the second. TCRdb reprocessed the multiplex PCR reads via MiXCR and lists one record per CDR3 protein. The sample shows over 450,000 distinct CDR3 sequences, approximately 15% of them seen only once. Sequencing input: blood. The receptors originated from a woman aged 25 to 45 with Graves' ophthalmopathy.

This clonotype was detected ten times or more. The rearrangement links TRBV7-3 to TRBJ1-1; the D gene is possibly TRBD1 (5 bases). The CDR3 totals 16 residues. The V end lost 0 bases, the J end lost 1 base, and 12 bases lay between the germline ends. Germline loops: CDR1 SGHTA, CDR2 FQGTGA. The DNA for the CDR3 is TGTGCCAGCAGCTTAACGGCCGGCGGGGCGAACACTGAAGCTTTCTTT. It encodes CASSLTAGGANTEAFF.

The V gene is TRBV6-2 or TRBV6-3, the J gene TRBJ1-2; D is unresolved. The CDR3 covers 15 residues. Deletions cut 1 base from V and 0 bases from J, with 9 bases between. Germline V lookup: CDR1 MNHEY, CDR2 SVGEGT. As DNA, the CDR3 is TGTGCCAGCAGTTACTTAGAGGGAGCTAACTATGGCTACACCTTC. Translated, it gives CASSYLEGANYGYTF.

This clonotype was recorded at least ten times. The chain combines TRBV2 with TRBJ1-5, with D uncertain. The V end lost 2 bases, the J end lost 0 bases, and 8 bases lay between the germline ends. The CDR3 is 15 residues long. Germline CDR1 is SNHLY and CDR2 is FYNNEI. The CDR3 DNA reads TGTGCCAGCAGTGAAATCGGTTATAGCAATCAGCCCCAGCATTTT. It is translated as CASSEIGYSNQPQHF.

This clonotype was detected many times. This chain joins TRBV11-3 and TRBJ2-7; 7 bases line up with TRBD2. The CDR3 runs 14 residues. Germline V lookup: CDR1 SGHNT, CDR2 YENEEA. The trim removed 8 bases at V and 1 base at J, leaving 8 bases unmatched. This chain's CDR3 is CASRQRGQSYEQYF. In DNA, the CDR3 is TGTGCCAGCCGACAGCGGGGCCAATCCTACGAGCAGTACTTC.

This clonotype was seen ten or more times. The chain links TRBV12-3 or TRBV12-4 to TRBJ1-6, with TRBD1 matching over 9 bases. V was clipped by 6 bases and J by 4 bases; unmatched bases: 7. This CDR3 comprises 16 residues. CDR3 sequence reads: CASSPKTGGYNSPLHF. CDR3 nucleotide sequence: TGTGCCAGCAGCCCTAAGACAGGGGGTTATAATTCACCCCTCCACTTT.

The V gene is TRBV5-1, the J gene TRBJ2-2; the match to TRBD2 covers 8 bases. The CDR3 contains 16 residues. Germline values: CDR1 SGHRS, CDR2 YFSETQ. Trimming cost V 0 bases and J 2 bases; bases outside gene matches: 3. The CDR3 protein is CASSLGTSGNTGELFF. As DNA, the CDR3 is TGCGCCAGCAGCTTGGGTACTAGCGGAAACACCGGGGAGCTGTTTTTT.

This clonotype was counted at least ten times. The chain uses TRBV2 and TRBJ1-5; D not certain. Trimming cost V 2 bases and J 3 bases, with 14 bases left between them. This CDR3 is 16 amino acids long. Looked up from germline, CDR1 is SNHLY and CDR2 is FYNNEI. In DNA, the CDR3 is TGTGCCAGCAGTGAAAGGACCCTACGGTTCAATCAGCCCCAGCATTTT. Translating gives CASSERTLRFNQPQHF.

In this sample, this clonotype turned up many times. The CDR3 sequence: CASNPALGQPQHF. The CDR3, as DNA: TGTGCCAGTAACCCGGCCCTGGGACAGCCCCAGCATTTT. The gene calls are TRBV19 and TRBJ1-5; D gene unclear. The CDR3 runs to 13 residues. V lost 7 bases and J lost 7, with 14 bases in between. Germline V lookup: CDR1 LNHDA, CDR2 SQIVND (reference sequence).

This clonotype was counted at least ten times. This rearrangement joins TRBV10-2 to TRBJ2-7, with 8 bases lining up with TRBD1. The V gene's germline CDR1 is WSHSY and CDR2 SAAADI. With 10 bases clipped from V and 2 bases from J, the junction kept 4 bases outside the gene matches. CDR3 length equals 12 residues. The CDR3: CATLTGAYEQYF. CDR3 DNA: TGCGCCACCTTGACAGGGGCCTACGAGCAGTACTTC.

The sample holds a few counts of this clonotype. This sequence joins TRBV4-3 and TRBJ1-5; D possibly corresponds to TRBD1 (6 bases). The V and J ends lost 4 bases and 5 bases respectively, with 18 bases between them. Looked up from germline, CDR1 is LGHNA and CDR2 is YSLEER. The CDR3 length is 16 residues. CDR3 nucleotides: TGCGCCAGCAGCCCCCGGTGGGGGGCTAATGATCAGCCCCAGCATTTT. Translated, it gives CASSPRWGANDQPQHF.

This clonotype was counted at least ten times. This chain uses TRBV6-1 with TRBJ1-1; D ambiguous. The CDR3 is 12 amino acids. V dropped 3 bases and J dropped 8 bases, with 10 bases sitting between them. Germline-derived CDR1 and CDR2 are MNHNS and SASEGT. The CDR3 DNA sequence: TGTGCCAGCAGTGATGCTCTAGCGGAAGCTTTCTTT. Amino acid sequence: CASSDALAEAFF.

This clonotype has a count of ten or more. The J gene is TRBJ2-6, the V gene TRBV6-4; a possible D gene is TRBD2 (6 bases). V was cut by 6 bases and J by 3 bases, with 18 bases left in between. Per the germline V gene, CDR1 is MRHNA and CDR2 is SNTAGT. The CDR3 has 17 residues. The CDR3, as DNA: TGTGCCAGCAGAGACGGGAGACTATTAGATGGGGCCAACGTCCTGACTTTC. Translated: CASRDGRLLDGANVLTF.

The chain combines TRBV28 with TRBJ1-2; weak D call: TRBD1 (6 bases). The V gene's germline CDR1 is MDHEN and CDR2 SYDVKM. Trimming took 8 bases from V and 3 from J, leaving 16 bases between them. The CDR3 consists of 14 residues. The chain's CDR3 is CASGLGGRDYGYTF. The CDR3 coding sequence is TGTGCCAGCGGGCTCGGGGGGCGCGACTATGGCTACACCTTC.

This clonotype occurred many times. The CDR3 loop is CASSPESIYSNQPQHF. The CDR3 DNA follows: TGTGCCAGCAGTCCGGAGTCGATTTATAGCAATCAGCCCCAGCATTTT. The V call is TRBV28, the J call TRBJ1-5; no firm D call. V lost 5 bases and J lost 0, with 14 bases in between. The CDR3 contains 16 residues. Per the germline V gene, CDR1 is MDHEN and CDR2 is SYDVKM.

This chain joins TRBV24-1 and TRBJ2-7, with D perhaps matching TRBD2 (6 bases). CDR1 is KGHDR and CDR2 is SFDVKD in the germline V gene. The V and J ends lost 2 bases and 9 bases respectively, with 25 bases between them. The CDR3 spans 17 residues. This chain's CDR3 is CATSDSKGRYGGRVQYF. In DNA, the CDR3 is TGTGCCACCAGTGATTCGAAAGGGAGGTACGGAGGACGAGTGCAGTACTTC.

Worth noting for this clonotype: A much larger clone differs by one base, so this may be a read error. This chain joins TRBV12-3 or TRBV12-4 and TRBJ1-1; D perhaps matches TRBD1 (5 bases). The CDR3 is 14 residues long. CDR3 sequence: CASSTRGMNTEACF. CDR3 DNA: TGTGCCAGCAGTACCCGGGGGATGAACACTGAAGCTTGCTTT.

This clonotype was picked up many times. The CDR3 sequence: CASSFEGGGQPQHF. As DNA, the CDR3 is TGTGCCAGCAGTTTTGAGGGTGGAGGTCAGCCCCAGCATTTT. J is TRBJ1-5 and V is TRBV12-3 or TRBV12-4; D not certain. V was pared by 3 bases and J by 6 bases, with 12 bases between. The CDR3 is 14 amino acids.

The chain links TRBV12-3 or TRBV12-4 to TRBJ2-2; 9 bases line up with TRBD2. With 6 bases clipped from V and 2 bases from J, the junction kept 7 bases outside the gene matches. The CDR3 runs to 16 residues. CDR3 nucleotide sequence: TGTGCCAGCAGGCAACTAGCGGGTACCAACACCGGGGAGCTGTTTTTT. Encoded protein: CASRQLAGTNTGELFF.

This clonotype was observed at least ten times. The genes are TRBV12-3 or TRBV12-4 and TRBJ2-5, with unresolved D. Trimming stripped 2 bases from V and 5 bases from J, with 6 bases between. CDR3 length equals 12 residues. As DNA, the CDR3 is TGTGCCAGCAGTTTAAGCTTGGAGACCCAGTACTTC. Its translation: CASSLSLETQYF.

The chain has TRBV12-3 or TRBV12-4 and TRBJ2-7; perhaps D is TRBD1 or TRBD2 (7 bases each). This CDR3 contains 16 residues. V lost 0 bases to trimming and J lost 4 bases, with 16 bases between them. The chain's CDR3 is CASSLAGGPRGYEQYF. CDR3 bases: TGTGCCAGCAGTTTAGCGGGAGGGCCCAGGGGGTACGAGCAGTACTTC.

This clonotype has just a few counts. The chain recombines TRBV6-2 or TRBV6-3 with TRBJ1-2; TRBD1 agrees at 8 bases. The CDR3 has 16 residues. Germline V CDR1 and CDR2: MNHEY, SVGEGT. V was pared by 0 bases and J by 6 bases, with 9 bases of the junction left unmatched. The CDR3 sequence: CASSYSKTGVYDGYTF. As DNA, the CDR3 is TGTGCCAGCAGTTACTCGAAGACAGGGGTTTACGATGGCTACACCTTC.

Many counts were recorded for this clonotype. This rearrangement joins TRBV28 to TRBJ2-7; the D is unclear. The CDR3 is made up of 14 amino acids. Germline V gene sequence: CDR1 MDHEN, CDR2 SYDVKM. Trimming stripped 2 bases from V and 7 bases from J, with 15 bases between. In DNA form, the CDR3 reads TGTGCCAGCAGTTTACTGGACCGGGTGAGGGAGCAGTACTTC. This sequence encodes CASSLLDRVREQYF.

This clonotype was detected many times. This chain links TRBV29-1 with TRBJ1-2; D possibly corresponds to TRBD1 (5 bases). The CDR3 sequence is 16 residues long. Germline V gene sequence: CDR1 SQVTM, CDR2 ANQGSEA. Trimming cost V 1 base and J 0 bases, with 15 bases left between them. CDR3 sequence: CSVEAQGARTNYGYTF. As DNA, the CDR3 is TGCAGCGTTGAAGCCCAAGGGGCCAGGACTAACTATGGCTACACCTTC.

Many counts were recorded for this clonotype. This rearrangement joins TRBV30 to TRBJ2-7, with 8 nucleotides matching TRBD1. This CDR3 has 12 amino acids. Germline V gene lookup returns CDR1 GTSNPN and CDR2 SVGIG (reference sequence). V was clipped by 4 bases and J by 4 bases; unmatched bases: 3. The CDR3 loop is CAWTGGTYEQYF. CDR3 DNA: TGTGCCTGGACAGGGGGCACGTACGAGCAGTACTTC.

This clonotype has ten or more counts. V and J are TRBV19 and TRBJ1-1; 7 positions agree with TRBD1. CDR1 is LNHDA, CDR2 SQIVND, per germline (reference sequence). The ends lost 5 bases at V and 3 bases at J; junction bases unmatched: 9. This CDR3 spans 15 amino acids. The CDR3 reads CASSPYRGRDTEAFF. For the CDR3, the DNA is TGTGCCAGTAGTCCCTACAGGGGAAGGGACACTGAAGCTTTCTTT.

The genes are TRBV6-2 or TRBV6-3 and TRBJ1-3; unclear D gene. The CDR3 contains 14 residues. CDR1 is MNHEY, CDR2 SVGEGT, per germline. V was clipped by 4 bases and J by 0 bases, with 7 bases between them. CDR3 region: CASSWRASGNTIYF. The CDR3 nucleotides read TGTGCCAGCAGTTGGAGAGCCTCTGGAAACACCATATATTTT.

There are a few counts of this clonotype. A read error is possible here, since a much larger clone lies one base away. This sequence joins TRBV30 and TRBJ1-1; D uncertain. Germline V CDR1 and CDR2: GTSNPN, SVGIG (reference sequence). V gave up 0 bases and J gave up 1 base, with 6 bases separating them. This CDR3 is built from 13 residues. CDR3 sequence reads: CAWSVQQNTEAFF. The CDR3 DNA reads as TGTGCCTGGAGTGTACAGCAGAACACTGAAGCTTTCTTT.

Only one count was recorded for this clonotype. The V gene is TRBV18, the J gene TRBJ1-5; D unresolved. This CDR3 has 15 amino acids. V was pared by 3 bases and J by 11 bases, with 20 bases between. Germline assignment: CDR1 KGHSH and CDR2 LQKENI. The CDR3 bases are TGTGCCAGCTCACCGCCCCACCCCCTAGGGCAGTCCCAGCATTTT. It codes for CASSPPHPLGQSQHF.

This clonotype was counted between two and nine times. A much larger clone differs from this one at a single base, so this may be a read error. In DNA, the CDR3 is TGTGCCTGGAGTACTGGCTACGAGCAGTACTTC. Translating gives CAWSTGYEQYF. The rearrangement links TRBV30 to TRBJ2-7; D is uncertain. V was pared by 2 bases and J by 3 bases, with 5 bases between. CDR1 is GTSNPN and CDR2 is SVGIG in the germline V gene (reference sequence). The CDR3 loop spans 11 amino acids. The complete variable domain, with remaining parts taken from reference TRBV30 and TRBJ2-7, reads SQTIHQWPATLVQPVGSPLSLECTVEGTSNPNLYWYRQAAGRGLQLLFYSVGIGQISSEVPQNLSASRPQDRQFILSSKKLLLSDSGFYLCAWSTGYEQYFGPGTRLTVT.

V and J are TRBV6-1 and TRBJ2-2; D not certain. V lost 1 base, J lost 8 bases, and 14 bases lay in between. Germline V lookup: CDR1 MNHNS, CDR2 SASEGT. The CDR3 is 15 residues long. This CDR3 is CASSEGAGTTGELFF. CDR3 DNA: TGTGCCAGCAGTGAAGGGGCAGGAACAACAGGGGAGCTGTTTTTT.